The 21 T cell receptor beta chains listed next were all sequenced from one sample in a study of blood T cell repertoires in COVID-19. Generated by immunoSEQ multiplex PCR, the TCRdb table keeps only in-frame clones and is missing some. This sample carries around 300,000 clones, over 75% of them seen once, and the ten largest clones take 1%. The sequencing sample was made of peripheral blood. All receptors derive from a man aged 50-60 years with active or convalescent COVID-19.

The rearrangement uses TRBV7-2 and TRBJ2-7, with TRBD2 identical over 10 bases. This CDR3 contains 16 residues. Germline CDR1 SGHTA, CDR2 FQGNSA. The V and J ends lost 5 bases and 3 bases, in that order; junction bases with no gene match: 10. This CDR3 reads CASSPASGGTIYEQYF. CDR3 DNA: TGTGCCAGCAGCCCAGCTAGCGGGGGAACCATCTACGAGCAGTACTTC.

V is TRBV7-2 and J is TRBJ2-1, with a possible D match to TRBD2 (7 bases). CDR3 size: 14 residues. Germline CDR1 reads SGHTA; CDR2 reads FQGNSA. V was cut by 8 bases and J by 2 bases, with 13 bases left in between. CDR3 in amino acids: CASGWGGTYNEQFF. The CDR3 coding sequence is TGTGCCAGCGGTTGGGGGGGCACCTACAATGAGCAGTTCTTC.

The chain links TRBV7-9 to TRBJ1-6, with 9 bases matching TRBD1. Germline-derived CDR1 and CDR2 are SEHNR and FQNEAQ (reference sequence). This CDR3 is built from 15 residues. The V gene end was trimmed by 5 bases and the J gene end by 8 bases; junction bases not matched to a gene: 7. CDR3 nucleotide sequence: TGTGCCAGCAGCCCAACGACAGGGGGGGATTCACCCCTCCACTTT. It translates to CASSPTTGGDSPLHF.

The chain carries TRBV6-5 and TRBJ2-7; TRBD1 might be the D (6 bases). The germline V gene has CDR1 MNHEY and CDR2 SVGAGI. This CDR3 is built from 13 residues. Trimming removed 6 bases at V and 4 bases at J, with 13 bases between. This CDR3 is CASRNRVGYEQYF. Written as DNA, the CDR3 is TGTGCCAGCAGAAACAGGGTCGGGTACGAGCAGTACTTC.

The chain links TRBV27 to TRBJ1-4; 9 positions agree with TRBD1. Germline CDR1 MNHEY, CDR2 SMNVEV (reference sequence). The CDR3 contains 15 residues. J was trimmed by 7 bases and V by 5 bases; bases with no gene match: 8. The CDR3 spells CASSTRGDRVEKLFF. Here the CDR3 DNA reads TGTGCCAGCAGTACACGGGGGGACAGGGTTGAAAAACTGTTTTTT.

The CDR3 nucleotides read TGTGCCAGCAGCTCGGGACTTACGAACACTGAAGCTTTCTTT. Its translation is CASSSGLTNTEAFF. The V gene is TRBV5-4, the J gene TRBJ1-1, with D possibly being TRBD1 (5 bases). The germline CDR1 and CDR2 sequences are SGHNT and YYREEE (reference sequence). V shed 3 bases and J shed 1 base, with 10 bases lying between them. The CDR3 runs 14 residues.

The chain has TRBV28 and TRBJ1-5; TRBD1 might be the D (6 bases). Trimming stripped 4 bases from V and 4 bases from J, with 11 bases between. The CDR3 loop spans 14 amino acids. Germline V gene sequence: CDR1 MDHEN, CDR2 SYDVKM. DNA for the CDR3: TGTGCCAGCAGTTCGCCACAGGGTAATCAGCCCCAGCATTTT. This translates into CASSSPQGNQPQHF.

V is TRBV4-3 and J is TRBJ2-6; D possibly corresponds to TRBD2 (5 bases). Deletions cut 0 bases from V and 2 bases from J, with 11 bases between. Germline V gene lookup returns CDR1 LGHNA and CDR2 YSLEER. The CDR3 runs 17 residues. CDR3 DNA sequence: TGCGCCAGCAGCCAAGATCACGGGGAAACTGGGGCCAACGTCCTGACTTTC. It translates to CASSQDHGETGANVLTF.

The chain couples TRBV6-2 or TRBV6-3 to TRBJ2-7; 10 bases match TRBD1. CDR1 is MNHEY, CDR2 SVGEGT, per germline. The CDR3 is 16 amino acids. The V gene end was trimmed by 6 bases and the J gene end by 2 bases; junction bases not matched to a gene: 10. The CDR3 nucleotides read TGTGCCAGCAGCCGATCACCGGGGACAGGGGCCTACGAGCAGTACTTC. Its protein is CASSRSPGTGAYEQYF.

This clone was seen a handful of times. V is TRBV5-6 and J is TRBJ1-3, with D tentatively TRBD1 (6 bases). Per germline, CDR1 SGHDT and CDR2 YYEEEE. The CDR3 length is 15 residues. V gave up 1 base and J gave up 3 bases, with 11 bases separating them. DNA for the CDR3: TGTGCCAGCAGCTTGAGGCAGGGGTTTGGAAACACCATATATTTT. Protein: CASSLRQGFGNTIYF. Complete variable domain (other parts from reference TRBV5-6 and TRBJ1-3): DAGVTQSPTHLIKTRGQQVTLRCSPKSGHDTVSWYQQALGQGPQFIFQYYEEEERQRGNFPDRFSGHQFPNYSSELNVNALLLGDSALYLCASSLRQGFGNTIYFGEGSWLTVV.

This rearrangement joins TRBV7-9 to TRBJ1-5; D is perhaps TRBD1 (5 bases). The CDR3 sequence is 14 residues long. Germline values: CDR1 SEHNR, CDR2 FQNEAQ (reference sequence). V shed 2 bases and J shed 6 bases, with 11 bases lying between them. The chain's CDR3 is CASSLPGYGQPQHF. As DNA, the CDR3 is TGTGCCAGCAGCTTACCAGGGTACGGTCAGCCCCAGCATTTT.

This clone showed up many times. The chain combines TRBV19 with TRBJ1-3; unclear D gene. V lost 5 bases, J lost 0 bases, and 14 bases lay in between. The CDR3 totals 16 residues. From germline, CDR1 is LNHDA and CDR2 SQIVND (reference sequence). CDR3 coding DNA: TGTGCCAGTAGTGTGGCATTAGGGAGCTCTGGAAACACCATATATTTT. Amino acids: CASSVALGSSGNTIYF.

This chain joins TRBV3-1 (or the pseudogene TRBV3-2) and TRBJ1-5, with D unresolved. CDR1 is LGHDT, CDR2 YNNKEL, per germline (reference sequence). The CDR3 contains 15 residues. With 0 bases removed from V and 4 bases from J, the gap between germline ends came to 10 bases. The CDR3, as DNA: TGTGCCAGCAGCCAAGATCTGGCAGTAAATCAGCCCCAGCATTTT. Translated, it gives CASSQDLAVNQPQHF.

The CDR3 here is CASKVRRGDQPQHF. DNA of the CDR3: TGTGCCAGCAAGGTGAGGAGGGGAGATCAGCCCCAGCATTTT. The chain uses TRBV6-5 and TRBJ1-5; perhaps TRBD1 as D (5 bases). The germline V gene has CDR1 MNHEY and CDR2 SVGAGI. The ends were cut back, 7 bases at V and 5 bases at J, with 15 bases in the middle. CDR3 length: 14 amino acids.

Written as DNA, the CDR3 is TGTGCCAGCAGCGACAGGGGAGGGAATTCACCCCTCCACTTT. It encodes CASSDRGGNSPLHF. V is TRBV7-6 and J is TRBJ1-6; 8 nucleotides match TRBD1. This CDR3 is built from 14 residues. Germline-derived CDR1 and CDR2 are SGHVS and FNYEAQ. V shed 5 bases and J 7 bases; nucleotides not matched to a gene: 4.

This clone appeared a single time. V gene TRBV6-5 combines with J gene TRBJ1-5; D not resolved. Per germline, CDR1 MNHEY and CDR2 SVGAGI. The CDR3 has 15 amino acids. Between the trimmed V and J ends, which lost 2 bases and 5 bases, there was a span of 13 bases. The CDR3 reads CASSYNRWRDQPQHF. The CDR3 DNA reads TGTGCCAGCAGTTACAATCGGTGGAGGGATCAGCCCCAGCATTTT.

The chain is built from TRBV5-6 and TRBJ1-6, with 11 bases fitting TRBD1. The germline V gene encodes CDR1 SGHDT and CDR2 YYEEEE. J gave up 0 bases and V 0 bases, and 2 bases lay outside the gene matches. The CDR3 is made up of 18 amino acids. Here the CDR3 DNA reads TGTGCCAGCAGCTTGGCAGGGACAGGGGGCTCCTATAATTCACCCCTCCACTTT. As protein: CASSLAGTGGSYNSPLHF.

V and J are TRBV30 and TRBJ2-3, with D possibly being TRBD2 (6 bases). The CDR3 length is 11 residues. CDR1 and CDR2 from the germline V gene are GTSNPN and SVGIG (reference sequence). The CDR3 DNA follows: TGTTCAGCGGGTTTAACAAATACGCAGTATTTT. It translates to CSAGLTNTQYF.

The chain combines TRBV28 with TRBJ1-1; D might be TRBD1 (6 bases). CDR1 and CDR2 (germline): MDHEN, SYDVKM. Trimming cost V 2 bases and J 3 bases, with 16 bases left between them. The CDR3 spans 16 residues. The CDR3 DNA follows: TGTGCCAGCAGTTTAGTTTTGCGGGGGCGAGACACTGAAGCTTTCTTT. Its protein is CASSLVLRGRDTEAFF.

The chain has TRBV28 and TRBJ1-4; D is undetermined. The CDR3 has 13 residues. V was shortened by 8 bases and J by 8 bases, with 15 bases between the two germline ends. Germline V gene sequence: CDR1 MDHEN, CDR2 SYDVKM. DNA for the CDR3: TGTGCCAGCGAAAGGAGGGTGGACGAAAAACTGTTTTTT. The encoded protein is CASERRVDEKLFF.

About this clone itself: A junction end diverges from the germline sequence, so it may reflect a read error. The genes are TRBV18 and TRBJ2-2, with 8 bases fitting TRBD1. CDR1 and CDR2 from the germline V gene are KGHSH and LQKENI. This CDR3 region has 17 residues. Here the CDR3 reads CASSRLNQGANAGELFF. In DNA form, the CDR3 reads TGTGCCAGCTCACGCTTAAATCAGGGGGCGAACGCCGGGGAGCTGTTTTTT.